This T cell receptor beta chain is drawn from a study of T cells in Graves' hyperthyroidism and ophthalmopathy. Study conclusions and caveats: Before onset, by a median of around 6.1 months, the model predicted ophthalmopathy.

TCR beta CDR3 sequences were amplified from RNA transcripts. The HTBI primer set was used in a first-round RT-PCR of the TCR CDR3. TCRdb analysed the multiplex PCR reads with MiXCR anew, one entry per CDR3 protein. The sample consists of approximately 610,000 distinct CDR3 sequences, around 15% of them appearing once. V was trimmed by 2 bases and J by 5 bases, leaving 22 bases between them. Germline V lookup: CDR1 SQVTM, CDR2 ANQGSEA. This CDR3 region has 17 residues. Note on this clonotype: What it recognizes is unknown.

No ophthalmopathy progression within 18 months constituted stable Graves' hyperthyroidism. Clinical symptoms, serum thyroxine and TRAb, thyroid ultrasound and orbital computed tomography were used for the diagnoses. Each 10 ml fresh peripheral blood draw supplied the PBMCs. The specimen sequenced was blood. This chain connects TRBV29-1 to TRBJ2-4; weak D call: TRBD1 (5 bases). The source is a woman aged 18-35 years with Graves' hyperthyroidism. The chain's CDR3 is CSVEKGWGASNQNIQYF. Here the CDR3 DNA reads TGCAGCGTTGAAAAGGGGTGGGGTGCAAGTAACCAAAACATTCAGTACTTC.